What follows describes a single T cell receptor beta chain. Trimming took off 5 bases at V and 4 bases at J, with 14 bases between the two ends. Germline-derived CDR1 and CDR2 are GTSNPN and SVGIG (reference sequence). The CDR3 has 13 residues. This record belongs to a study of technical replicates of blood from a few donors. Data came from immunoSEQ multiplex PCR; TCRdb stores just in-frame clones and leaves some out. This table holds tens of thousands of clones, just under 95% found once. The sequencing input was T cells isolated from PBMCs. This TCR derives from a human donor in good health. The genes are TRBV30 and TRBJ1-2; D possibly corresponds to TRBD1 (6 bases). CDR3 sequence (DNA): TGTGCCTGGGCAAGGGGGTTAGGCTATGGCTACACCTTC. As protein: CAWARGLGYGYTF.